Shown below are 3 T cell receptor beta chains from a single sample sequenced in a study of OX40 agonist ivuxolimab in advanced cancers. Data came from immunoSEQ multiplex PCR; TCRdb stores just in-frame clones and leaves some out. The table lists 70,000 to 75,000 clones, around nine tenths of them singletons. The sample in question was CD4+ or CD8+ T cells sorted from blood, obtained in a trial of the OX40 agonist ivuxolimab. These receptors were taken from an adult with an advanced solid tumor such as melanoma, head and neck, liver or kidney cancer.

The chain employs TRBV7-2 and TRBJ1-3; D call uncertain. Germline V CDR1 and CDR2: SGHTA, FQGNSA. V was shortened by 3 bases and J by 7 bases, with 13 bases between the two germline ends. The CDR3 has 14 residues. The CDR3 nucleotides are TGTGCCAGCAGCTTGTATGGTCCCGGCAACACCATATATTTT. This codes for CASSLYGPGNTIYF.

The rearrangement links TRBV18 to TRBJ1-5; D is undetermined. The CDR3 length is 13 residues. Trimming pared 2 bases from V and 4 bases from J, leaving 6 bases between. Germline assignment: CDR1 KGHSH and CDR2 LQKENI. The CDR3 region is CASSPARNQPQHF. The CDR3 coding sequence is TGTGCCAGCTCACCAGCGCGGAATCAGCCCCAGCATTTT.

For this clone: The junction does not match germline at one end; this may be a read error. The CDR3 here is CAINGDSGYTEQFF. The CDR3 nucleotides read TGTGCCATCAACGGGGACAGTGGGTACACTGAGCAGTTCTTC. The chain is built from TRBV10-3 and TRBJ2-1, with TRBD1 identical over 7 bases. Germline assignment: CDR1 ENHRY and CDR2 SYGVKD. The CDR3 sequence is 14 residues long.